This T cell receptor (beta chain) appears in the sequencing data of a study of PD-1 blockade in classical Hodgkin lymphoma. Study-wide points: No one has yet defined what causes the repertoire differences, which may be disease activity or prior therapy.

Each patient experienced a relapse that followed autologous stem cell transplantation, and brentuximab vedotin exposure varied. Sequencing was performed with immunoSEQ multiplex PCR; in TCRdb, only in-frame clones are kept and a portion is missing. Here the sample spans 25,000 or so clones, roughly two thirds being singletons. V gave up 9 bases and J gave up 4 bases, with 22 bases separating them. The germline CDR1 and CDR2 sequences are LNHDA and SQIVND (reference sequence). This CDR3 has 16 amino acids. Concerning this clone itself: Its antigen remains unknown.

The sequence came from a human donor with classical Hodgkin lymphoma. The specimen comprised peripheral blood mononuclear cells (PBMCs), sampled at baseline. The chain carries TRBV19 and TRBJ1-3; weak D call: TRBD1 (6 bases). CDR3: CASLRTSRGDGNTIYF. The DNA of the CDR3 is TGTGCCAGCCTGAGAACGTCCAGGGGCGACGGAAACACCATATATTTT. The full variable domain, completed using reference TRBV19 and TRBJ1-3, is DGGITQSPKYLFRKEGQNVTLSCEQNLNHDAMYWYRQDPGQGLRLIYYSQIVNDFQKGDIAEGYSVSREKKESFPLTVTSAQKNPTAFYLCASLRTSRGDGNTIYFGEGSWLTVV.